The sequence of this TCR beta chain was determined in a study of CD8 T cells in ankylosing spondylitis (dated by TCRdb to about 2017). Study-level background: The study profiled T cell receptor beta repertoires in healthy donors and ankylosing spondylitis patients to find disease-linked TCR variants. The whole study cohort included about a hundred healthy donors and some 27 ankylosing spondylitis patients. Peripheral blood was sampled, and synovial fluid was additionally collected from ankylosing spondylitis patients. What the study reported, not specific to this receptor: The disease-linked clones were reported to be significantly enriched in matched synovial fluid samples from ankylosing spondylitis patients. Blood from ankylosing spondylitis patients appeared to be characterized by a TCR beta motif made up of several highly homologous amino acid variants. The disease-linked clones showed a CD8+ phenotype and occurred at relatively low frequencies in peripheral blood. Some motif variants had previously been reported in the synovial fluid and blood of reactive arthritis patients, which suggests shared mechanisms of disease initiation.

This clonotype was counted ten times or more. This clone's antigen is unknown. Base qualities are not recorded, but no much larger clone differs from it by a single base. Sequencing was carried out with an Illumina HiSeq 2500. TCR beta libraries were prepared by quantitative 5'-RACE with molecular barcodes. The published analysis was carried out like this. A new computational method, built on a probabilistic model of VDJ rearrangement, was used to identify disease-linked TCR variants. In-frame beta chains were kept once TCRdb had trimmed the public reads at Q25 with fastp and called clones with MiXCR. Entries that share a CDR3 protein sequence are merged under the most common genes and DNA. TCRdb assigned the V and J calls; the authors' analysis was not used. The sample yields 700,000 to 850,000 distinct CDR3 sequences; approximately 10% were counted once. Of the sample, roughly 0.51% falls within the top ten clones.

The germline V gene supplies CDR1 SQVTM and CDR2 ANQGSEA. V loses 5 bases, J loses 6 bases, and the germline ends lie 13 bases apart. The cysteine opens and the phenylalanine closes a CDR3 of 12 amino acids. This entry keeps only the CDR3 DNA: 36 bases, framed from base 1. Sequenced material: blood, either unsorted or a sorted T cell fraction (not recorded which). This sequence was found in a male donor with ankylosing spondylitis. This chain is built from TRBV29-1 and TRBJ1-1; the D segment could be TRBD1, given 5 matching bases. The nucleotide sequence reads TGCAGCGTTACTACAGGTAGCGCTGAAGCTTTCTTT. It translates as CSVTTGSAEAFF.